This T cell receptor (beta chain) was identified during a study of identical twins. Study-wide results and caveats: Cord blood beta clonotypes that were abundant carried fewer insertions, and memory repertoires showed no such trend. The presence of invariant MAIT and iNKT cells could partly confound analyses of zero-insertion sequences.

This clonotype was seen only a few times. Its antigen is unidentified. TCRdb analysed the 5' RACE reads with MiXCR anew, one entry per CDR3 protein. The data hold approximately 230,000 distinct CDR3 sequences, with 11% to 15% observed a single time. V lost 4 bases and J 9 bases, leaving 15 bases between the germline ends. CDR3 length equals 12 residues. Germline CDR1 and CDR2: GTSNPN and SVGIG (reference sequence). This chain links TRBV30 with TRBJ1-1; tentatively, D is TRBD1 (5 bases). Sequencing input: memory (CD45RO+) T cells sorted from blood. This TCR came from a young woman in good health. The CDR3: CAWKAGSLKAFF. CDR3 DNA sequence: TGTGCCTGGAAGGCAGGGAGCCTGAAAGCTTTCTTT. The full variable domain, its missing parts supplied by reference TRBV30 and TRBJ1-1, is SQTIHQWPATLVQPVGSPLSLECTVEGTSNPNLYWYRQAAGRGLQLLFYSVGIGQISSEVPQNLSASRPQDRQFILSSKKLLLSDSGFYLCAWKAGSLKAFFGQGTRLTVV.